This T cell receptor (beta chain) emerged from a study of cytomegalovirus exposure and HLA in healthy donors. Points on this clone: Its antigen is unidentified.

Amplification used 60 Vbeta primers and 13 Jbeta primers. Repertoires were generated with immunoSEQ multiplex PCR, while TCRdb's copy carries only in-frame clones and drops some. The sample includes around 97,000 clones. Study conclusions and caveats: As was reported, the classifier diagnosed cytomegalovirus status with high specificity and sensitivity.

This receptor was identified in a man aged 40-49 years in good health and CMV-seronegative. Sequenced sample: PBMCs.

Written as DNA, the CDR3 is TGTGCCAGCAGCTTATGGCACCTAGTCACTGAAGCTTTCTTT. Translation gives CASSLWHLVTEAFF. The J gene is TRBJ1-1, the V gene TRBV11-3; D is unresolved. Germline CDR1 is SGHNT and CDR2 is YENEEA. The CDR3 extends over 14 amino acids. Trimming removed 2 bases from V and 4 bases from J, with 11 bases in between.